This T cell receptor beta chain was recorded in a study of OX40 agonist ivuxolimab in advanced cancers. Whole-study findings and limits: Specificity for antigen went undetermined in the expanded peripheral T cells. Several nonresponders also turned out to have low normalized T-cell clonal expansion.

The ends lost 5 bases at V and 0 bases at J; junction bases unmatched: 13. Germline V gene sequence: CDR1 SGHVS, CDR2 FQNEAQ. This CDR3 has 18 amino acids. Details on this clone: What it binds is not known.

Sequenced by immunoSEQ multiplex PCR; TCRdb stores in-frame clones only, minus some. The sample records 65,000 to 75,000 clones, around 84% being singletons. The sample here was CD4+ or CD8+ T cells sorted from blood, taken in a trial of the OX40 agonist ivuxolimab. The chain employs TRBV7-8 and TRBJ1-1, with 9 bases fitting TRBD1. The source of this sequence is an adult with an advanced solid tumor such as melanoma, head and neck, liver or kidney cancer. The CDR3 DNA reads as TGTGCCAGCAGCGACAAAAACAGGGGGCGGGCGGTGAACACTGAAGCTTTCTTT. Translated, it gives CASSDKNRGRAVNTEAFF.